The T cell receptor beta chain under discussion was sequenced for a study of CD8 T cells in Susac syndrome. The study, taken as a whole, reports: Clonal expansion of Susac CD8+ cells peaked in TEMRA cells, and it also peaked in active patients.

Remarks on this clonotype: Its target is not known.

Random hexamers were used to reverse transcribe an amount of roughly 0.5 to 1 ug RNA. TCRdb passed the immunoSEQ multiplex PCR reads through MiXCR, listing each CDR3 protein once. This sample carries some 200,000 distinct CDR3 sequences, around 95% of them seen once, and the ten largest clones take around 0.16%. V dropped 2 bases and J dropped 1 base, with 8 bases sitting between them. Germline V gene lookup returns CDR1 SQVTM and CDR2 ANQGSEA. The CDR3 spans 13 residues. Input material: CD8+ T cells from PBMCs. The receptor's source is a human donor with Susac syndrome. The chain carries TRBV29-1 and TRBJ1-1; possibly TRBD1 for D (5 bases). The CDR3 sequence: CSVEWGENTEAFF. CDR3 coding DNA: TGCAGCGTTGAATGGGGGGAGAACACTGAAGCTTTCTTT.